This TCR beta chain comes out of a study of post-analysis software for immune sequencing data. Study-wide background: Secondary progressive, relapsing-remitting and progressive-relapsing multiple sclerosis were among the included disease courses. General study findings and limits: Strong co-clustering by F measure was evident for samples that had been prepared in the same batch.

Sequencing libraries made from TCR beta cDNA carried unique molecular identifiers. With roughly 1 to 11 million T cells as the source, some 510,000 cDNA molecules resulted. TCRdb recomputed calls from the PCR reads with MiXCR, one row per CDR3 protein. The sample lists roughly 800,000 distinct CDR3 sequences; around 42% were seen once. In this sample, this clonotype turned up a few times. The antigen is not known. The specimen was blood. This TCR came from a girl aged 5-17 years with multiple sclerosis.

The CDR3 protein is CSASPLAGVRTDTQYF. Written as DNA, the CDR3 is TGCAGTGCTAGCCCCCTAGCGGGAGTTCGCACAGATACGCAGTATTTT. J is TRBJ2-3 and V is TRBV20-1; 10 bases map to TRBD2. The trim removed 3 bases at V and 1 base at J, leaving 7 bases unmatched. The CDR3 runs to 16 residues. The germline V gene has CDR1 DFQATT and CDR2 SNEGSKA (reference sequence).